The 20 T cell receptor beta chains presented below share a single source sample, sequenced in a study of early T cells in non-severe SARS-CoV-2 infection. A single record per CDR3 protein comes from TCRdb applying MiXCR to the 5' RACE reads. The profile shows some 75,000 distinct CDR3 sequences, roughly 13% of them singletons. The sample taken for sequencing was whole blood. Every receptor here comes from an adult who was a healthcare worker with PCR-confirmed SARS-CoV-2 infection or an uninfected control (not recorded which).

The rearrangement links TRBV4-3 to TRBJ2-7, with a tentative D call TRBD1 (6 bases). Germline CDR1 and CDR2: LGHNA and YSLEER. Trimming shortened V by 5 bases and J by 1 base, and 12 bases separated the two germline ends. The CDR3 spans 14 residues. CDR3 nucleotides: TGCGCCAGCAGCATATCAACAGGGTCCTACGAGCAGTACTTC. Protein product: CASSISTGSYEQYF.

J is TRBJ2-1 and V is TRBV6-4; D remains ambiguous. CDR1 and CDR2 (germline): MRHNA, SNTAGT. CDR3 length: 13 amino acids. V was trimmed by 6 bases and J by 2 bases, leaving 8 bases between them. The CDR3 loop is CASSPDPYNEQFF. The CDR3 DNA sequence: TGTGCCAGCAGCCCCGACCCCTACAATGAGCAGTTCTTC.

This clonotype was observed at least ten times. The chain couples TRBV7-9 to TRBJ2-2, with a weak D call TRBD2 (6 bases). This CDR3 has 15 amino acids. V lost 5 bases, J lost 3 bases, and 13 bases lay in between. Germline-derived CDR1 and CDR2 are SEHNR and FQNEAQ (reference sequence). CDR3 residues: CASSPGLQYTGELFF. The CDR3 DNA sequence: TGTGCCAGCAGCCCGGGACTGCAATACACCGGGGAGCTGTTTTTT.

The rearrangement uses TRBV10-3 and TRBJ2-7, with D unresolved. Trimming shortened V by 5 bases and J by 6 bases, and 17 bases separated the two germline ends. The CDR3 extends over 14 amino acids. Per the germline V gene, CDR1 is ENHRY and CDR2 is SYGVKD. The DNA of the CDR3 is TGTGCCATCAGTCCCTCCTCCGGGTTCGGCGAGCAGTACTTC. Its translation is CAISPSSGFGEQYF.

This clonotype has just a few counts. The V gene is TRBV24-1, the J gene TRBJ2-1; 8 positions agree with TRBD1. Germline V CDR1 and CDR2: KGHDR, SFDVKD. The V segment lost 4 bases and the J segment 6 bases; nucleotides outside the gene matches: 7. This CDR3 region has 15 residues. The CDR3 loop reads CATSDSGTGGNEQFF. CDR3 DNA sequence: TGTGCCACCAGTGACTCCGGGACAGGTGGCAATGAGCAGTTCTTC.

In this sample, this clonotype turned up many times. The chain's CDR3 is CASSWVANYGYTF. The CDR3 coding sequence is TGTGCCAGCAGTTGGGTAGCTAACTATGGCTACACCTTC. The chain links TRBV12-3 or TRBV12-4 to TRBJ1-2, with no clear D. CDR3 length equals 13 residues. Trimming pared 4 bases from V and 0 bases from J, leaving 6 bases between.

In its sample, this clonotype was seen many times. The genes are TRBV12-3 or TRBV12-4 and TRBJ2-3, with 8 bases aligning to TRBD2. The CDR3 length is 17 residues. Trimming cost V 1 base and J 4 bases; bases outside gene matches: 10. The CDR3: CASSLGGKRGFADTQYF. As DNA, the CDR3 is TGTGCCAGCAGTTTAGGTGGCAAGCGGGGGTTCGCAGATACGCAGTATTTT.

The gene calls are TRBV27 and TRBJ2-7; D uncertain. Trimming shortened V by 4 bases and J by 0 bases, and 13 bases separated the two germline ends. The CDR3 spans 15 residues. Looked up from germline, CDR1 is MNHEY and CDR2 is SMNVEV (reference sequence). The CDR3 bases are TGTGCCAGCAGTTATTTCGGTTCCAGCTCCTACGAGCAGTACTTC. The encoded protein is CASSYFGSSSYEQYF.

This clonotype was seen a handful of times. The J gene is TRBJ1-5, the V gene TRBV5-5; D is uncertain. This CDR3 has 15 residues. V gave up 2 bases and J gave up 0 bases, with 9 bases separating them. Germline CDR1 reads SGHKS; CDR2 reads YYEKEE (reference sequence). This CDR3 reads CASSFGVFSNQPQHF. CDR3 bases: TGTGCCAGCAGCTTCGGGGTCTTTAGCAATCAGCCCCAGCATTTT.

The V call is TRBV12-3 or TRBV12-4, the J call TRBJ1-2; the D gene is possibly TRBD1 (5 bases). The CDR3 runs to 15 residues. Deletions cut 5 bases from V and 6 bases from J, with 19 bases between. The CDR3 coding sequence is TGTGCCAGCAGTACCCGCCTGGGGCGCATCGATGGCTACACCTTC. Protein: CASSTRLGRIDGYTF.

This clonotype was detected only a few times. The chain uses TRBV7-9 and TRBJ2-3, with D perhaps matching TRBD1 or TRBD2 (7 bases each). Trimming removed 2 bases from V and 3 bases from J, with 15 bases in between. CDR3 length equals 16 residues. Germline V gene sequence: CDR1 SEHNR, CDR2 FQNEAQ (reference sequence). The CDR3 coding sequence is TGTGCCAGCAGCTTAATTGGGAGGGGGCAGACAGATACGCAGTATTTT. Its protein product is CASSLIGRGQTDTQYF.

This clonotype was counted at least ten times. This chain joins TRBV7-9 and TRBJ2-6; D is undetermined. This CDR3 region has 15 residues. Trimming removed 1 base at V and 4 bases at J, with 8 bases between. Germline V lookup: CDR1 SEHNR, CDR2 FQNEAQ (reference sequence). The CDR3 nucleotides are TGTGCCAGCAGCTTAGGGCGGTCCGGGGCCAACGTCCTGACTTTC. Residues: CASSLGRSGANVLTF.

This rearrangement joins TRBV7-9 to TRBJ2-5; D possibly corresponds to TRBD1 (6 bases). V dropped 6 bases and J dropped 2 bases, with 22 bases sitting between them. CDR3 length equals 17 residues. Germline CDR1 SEHNR, CDR2 FQNEAQ (reference sequence). The CDR3 sequence is CASSYPEGRGIQETQYF. CDR3 bases: TGTGCCAGCAGTTACCCTGAAGGCAGGGGAATACAAGAGACCCAGTACTTC.

In DNA form, the CDR3 reads TGTGCCAGCAGGACAGGCGGCGTAAATGAGCAGTTCTTC. Its translation: CASRTGGVNEQFF. J is TRBJ2-1 and V is TRBV6-6; possibly TRBD1 for D (6 bases). Deletions cut 6 bases from V and 7 bases from J, with 13 bases between. CDR1 MNHNY and CDR2 SVGAGI come from the germline V gene (reference sequence). This CDR3 comprises 13 residues.

This clonotype was seen more than once but under ten times. V gene TRBV29-1 combines with J gene TRBJ2-1, with D tentatively TRBD2 (6 bases). This CDR3 has 14 amino acids. Germline V gene data show CDR1 as SQVTM and CDR2 as ANQGSEA. V lost 4 bases, J lost 2 bases, and 12 bases lay in between. The CDR3 here is CSVGLGGTYNEQFF. Here the CDR3 DNA reads TGCAGCGTTGGGCTGGGAGGAACCTACAATGAGCAGTTCTTC.

This clonotype has at least ten counts. This chain links TRBV10-3 with TRBJ2-1, with 7 bases that match TRBD1. The V gene's germline CDR1 is ENHRY and CDR2 SYGVKD. The length of the CDR3 is 13 residues. The V gene end was trimmed by 5 bases and the J gene end by 6 bases; junction bases not matched to a gene: 4. The CDR3 loop is CAISRDSANEQFF. Written as DNA, the CDR3 is TGTGCCATCAGTAGGGACAGCGCCAATGAGCAGTTCTTC.

This clonotype was recorded at least ten times. The chain has TRBV5-4 and TRBJ2-2; TRBD1 matches 8 bases. Germline-derived CDR1 and CDR2 are SGHNT and YYREEE (reference sequence). The trim removed 4 bases at V and 4 bases at J, leaving 6 bases unmatched. This CDR3 has 15 amino acids. The CDR3 loop is CASSRGQDRTGELFF. The DNA of the CDR3 is TGTGCCAGCAGCCGGGGACAGGATCGCACCGGGGAGCTGTTTTTT.

This clonotype was seen only a few times. This rearrangement joins TRBV9 to TRBJ2-2; 7 nucleotides match TRBD2. This CDR3 comprises 13 residues. V was clipped by 6 bases and J by 5 bases; unmatched bases: 4. CDR1 and CDR2 from the germline V gene are SGDLS and YYNGEE. For the CDR3, the DNA is TGTGCCAGCACGGGGGGAAGGACCGGGGAGCTGTTTTTT. The encoded protein is CASTGGRTGELFF.

Remarks on this clonotype: A much larger clone differs by one base, so this may be a read error. V gene TRBV7-3 combines with J gene TRBJ2-1, with TRBD2 matching over 7 bases. Trimming removed 4 bases from V and 3 bases from J; junction bases left unmatched: 6. This CDR3 contains 15 residues. Germline V gene sequence: CDR1 SGHTA, CDR2 FQGTGA. The CDR3 reads CASSSSGTNYNEQFF. In nucleotides, the CDR3 is TGTGCCAGCAGCTCATCCGGGACTAACTACAATGAGCAGTTCTTC.

The chain combines TRBV9 with TRBJ1-1; D is perhaps TRBD1 (6 bases). Germline CDR1 is SGDLS and CDR2 is YYNGEE. The length of the CDR3 is 13 residues. V was shortened by 7 bases and J by 4 bases, with 14 bases between the two germline ends. Here the CDR3 DNA reads TGTGCCAGCGCCCGGGGGCCGTTCACTGAAGCTTTCTTT. This sequence encodes CASARGPFTEAFF.